This entry lists 11 T cell receptor beta chains sequenced from one sample in a study of blood T cell repertoires in COVID-19. Sequencing was performed with immunoSEQ multiplex PCR; in TCRdb, only in-frame clones are kept and a portion is missing. The sample has roughly 400,000 clones; roughly nine tenths are singletons. Sequencing was performed on PBMCs or T cells enriched from blood (not recorded which). These TCRs come from a man aged 25 to 40 who had recovered from COVID-19.

This chain joins TRBV6-1 and TRBJ2-5, with TRBD2 matching over 7 bases. V lost 3 bases, J lost 2 bases, and 12 bases stayed unmatched. The germline gives CDR1 MNHNS, CDR2 SASEGT. The CDR3 spans 17 residues. CDR3: CASSEVGGILLQETQYF. The CDR3 nucleotides are TGTGCCAGCAGTGAGGTGGGAGGGATTCTCCTTCAAGAGACCCAGTACTTC.

The genes are TRBV15 and TRBJ1-5; the D is unclear. V dropped 8 bases and J dropped 7 bases, with 21 bases sitting between them. The V gene's germline CDR1 is LNHNV and CDR2 YYDKDF (reference sequence). The CDR3 covers 15 residues. The CDR3 here is CATGMDYTVQQPQHF. CDR3 DNA: TGTGCCACCGGGATGGACTATACAGTCCAACAGCCCCAGCATTTT.

The V call is TRBV10-2, the J call TRBJ2-5; the match to TRBD1 covers 8 bases. The junction had 14 bases not matched to a gene; V was cut back by 6 bases and J by 5 bases. CDR3 length: 16 residues. Germline V lookup: CDR1 WSHSY, CDR2 SAAADI. CDR3 in amino acids: CASRKLAGGARETQYF. The CDR3 DNA sequence: TGCGCCAGCAGGAAACTGGCAGGGGGCGCCCGGGAGACCCAGTACTTC.

About this clone itself: The same CDR3 arises from other DNA sequences in this sample as well. The genes are TRBV28 and TRBJ1-1, with D maybe TRBD1 (5 bases). Trimming pared 5 bases from V and 1 base from J, leaving 11 bases between. CDR1 is MDHEN, CDR2 SYDVKM, per germline. This CDR3 is built from 14 residues. The CDR3 loop is CASSRPGGNTEAFF. CDR3 bases: TGTGCCAGCAGTCGCCCCGGGGGGAACACTGAAGCTTTCTTT.

This chain connects TRBV19 to TRBJ1-5; a possible D gene is TRBD1 (6 bases). CDR1 LNHDA and CDR2 SQIVND come from the germline V gene (reference sequence). The CDR3 loop spans 16 amino acids. V dropped 4 bases and J dropped 7 bases, with 20 bases sitting between them. The DNA of the CDR3 is TGTGCCAGTAGTACCCCCCCCCACAGGGTACGACAGCCCCAGCATTTT. This translates into CASSTPPHRVRQPQHF.

As regards this clone: Other DNA sequences in this specimen translate into the identical CDR3. The V and J genes are TRBV7-9 and TRBJ2-1; D might be TRBD2 (5 bases). Germline V gives CDR1 SEHNR, CDR2 FQNEAQ (reference sequence). The CDR3 contains 12 residues. V was cut by 5 bases and J by 9 bases, with 11 bases left in between. As DNA, the CDR3 is TGTGCCAGCAGCCTCGGAGGAGGTGAGCAGTTCTTC. This gives the protein CASSLGGGEQFF. The whole variable domain, filled in from reference TRBV7-9 and TRBJ2-1, reads DTGVSQNPRHKITKRGQNVTFRCDPISEHNRLYWYRQTLGQGPEFLTYFQNEAQLEKSRLLSDRFSAERPKGSFSTLEIQRTEQGDSAMYLCASSLGGGEQFFGPGTRLTVL.

A remark on this clone: A junction boundary mismatches the germline segment, possibly from a read error. This chain uses TRBV10-3 with TRBJ2-7, with TRBD1 matching 7 bases. Germline CDR1 ENHRY, CDR2 SYGVKD. The CDR3 is 15 amino acids. The CDR3 loop reads CAISPGQERSYEQYF. The CDR3, as DNA: TGTGCCATCAGTCCCGGACAGGAGAGGTCCTATGAGCAGTACTTC.

The chain carries TRBV4-2 and TRBJ2-2; D gene unclear. With 4 bases removed from V and 5 bases from J, the gap between germline ends came to 14 bases. Germline V lookup: CDR1 LGHNA, CDR2 YNFKEQ. The CDR3 is 15 amino acids. The CDR3, as DNA: TGTGCCAGCAGCCCCCGGCAGGCCCAAACCGGGGAGCTGTTTTTT. Translating it yields CASSPRQAQTGELFF.

The chain employs TRBV19 and TRBJ2-7; D is uncertain. The germline V gene encodes CDR1 LNHDA and CDR2 SQIVND (reference sequence). V lost 4 bases and J 3 bases, leaving 13 bases between the germline ends. The CDR3 extends over 14 amino acids. CDR3 in amino acids: CASSSPLRHYEQYF. CDR3 DNA sequence: TGTGCCAGTAGTAGCCCCCTTAGACACTACGAGCAGTACTTC.

The chain combines TRBV27 with TRBJ2-3; TRBD1 matches at 7 bases. CDR1 is MNHEY and CDR2 is SMNVEV in the germline V gene (reference sequence). V was pared by 6 bases and J by 3 bases, with 6 bases of the junction left unmatched. This CDR3 is built from 14 residues. CDR3 nucleotides: TGTGCCAGCAGCGCCGGGACAGATACAGATACGCAGTATTTT. Its translation: CASSAGTDTDTQYF.

The V and J genes are TRBV28 and TRBJ2-3; D might be TRBD2 (6 bases). The germline CDR1 and CDR2 sequences are MDHEN and SYDVKM. The CDR3 runs to 15 residues. Deletions cut 2 bases from V and 4 bases from J, with 13 bases between. CDR3: CASSLTGVGSDTQYF. The CDR3 DNA reads TGTGCCAGCAGTTTAACGGGAGTGGGGTCAGATACGCAGTATTTT.